This TCR beta chain was retrieved from a study of human thymus T cells. Study-wide results and caveats: Thymic as well as blood repertoires seemed to favor certain V and J genes unevenly. Thymic repertoires of unrelated individuals were reported in related research to overlap highly.

Resections from corrective heart surgery provided thymus tissue. Corrective surgery for congenital heart defects was being performed on the healthy Finnish infants who were the donors. The CDR3 covers 17 residues. From germline, CDR1 is SGDLS and CDR2 YYNGEE. V gave up 0 bases and J gave up 5 bases; unmatched junction bases: 8. TCRdb keeps only in-frame clones here, not all; method: immunoSEQ multiplex PCR. The sample contains some 80,000 clones, just over 95% of which appear only once. In regard to this clone: Its target is not known.

The V and J genes are TRBV9 and TRBJ2-2; TRBD2 matches 9 bases. The receptor was isolated from a boy younger than two with a congenital heart defect but otherwise immunologically healthy. Sequencing used thymus tissue. The CDR3 loop is CASSVVGAGGRTGELFF. CDR3 DNA sequence: TGTGCCAGCAGCGTAGTAGGAGCGGGGGGTCGAACCGGGGAGCTGTTTTTT.